Each of the 18 T cell receptor beta chains below was sequenced from the same sample in a study of CD8 T cells in ankylosing spondylitis. These receptors' antigens are unknown. TCRdb called the 5' RACE reads again in MiXCR, with one record for every CDR3 protein. In the table there are 350,000 to 550,000 distinct CDR3 sequences, approximately 26% of which are singletons. Findings and caveats of the study: A TCR beta motif of 7 to 9 highly homologous variants seemed to mark ankylosing spondylitis blood.

Source material: blood, either unsorted or a sorted T cell fraction (not recorded which). Receptors originate from a male donor with ankylosing spondylitis.

The V and J genes are TRBV29-1 and TRBJ1-2; weak D call: TRBD1 (5 bases). The CDR3 length is 11 residues. Germline V gives CDR1 SQVTM, CDR2 ANQGSEA. V was cut by 7 bases and J by 7 bases, with 13 bases left in between. The CDR3 here is CSARDVRGYTF. For the CDR3, the DNA is TGCAGCGCCCGGGACGTTCGTGGCTACACCTTC.

The chain carries TRBV4-1 and TRBJ2-7; 10 bases agree with TRBD1. The CDR3 consists of 17 residues. From germline, CDR1 is MGHRA and CDR2 YSYEKL. V lost 4 bases and J lost 4; bases outside the gene matches: 13. The CDR3 loop reads CASSLRTGGPQRYEQYF. For the CDR3, the DNA is TGCGCCAGCAGCCTACGGACAGGGGGTCCTCAACGGTACGAGCAGTACTTC.

Ten or more counts support this clonotype. This rearrangement joins TRBV20-1 to TRBJ2-3, with 8 bases lining up with TRBD2. Germline V lookup: CDR1 DFQATT, CDR2 SNEGSKA (reference sequence). The junction had 16 bases not matched to a gene; V was cut back by 5 bases and J by 0 bases. The length of the CDR3 is 18 residues. The CDR3 region is CSAGSLAGRRSSTDTQYF. DNA for the CDR3: TGCAGTGCTGGCTCCCTAGCGGGTCGCCGTTCTAGCACAGATACGCAGTATTTT.

The chain carries TRBV20-1 and TRBJ2-5; TRBD2 matches 8 bases. The CDR3 consists of 15 residues. Trimming at V came to 0 bases and at J to 5 bases, leaving 8 bases not matched to a gene. Germline CDR1 reads DFQATT; CDR2 reads SNEGSKA (reference sequence). In DNA form, the CDR3 reads TGCAGTGCTAGAGATCGGAGCGGGAGAGTTGAGACCCAGTACTTC. It specifies CSARDRSGRVETQYF.

The chain is built from TRBV20-1 and TRBJ1-1; tentatively, D is TRBD1 (6 bases). Per the germline V gene, CDR1 is DFQATT and CDR2 is SNEGSKA (reference sequence). V dropped 0 bases and J dropped 1 base, with 9 bases sitting between them. The CDR3 has 14 amino acids. CDR3 protein: CSAREQGPNTEAFF. The CDR3 DNA reads TGCAGTGCTAGAGAACAGGGTCCGAACACTGAAGCTTTCTTT.

This clonotype occurred a few times. The rearrangement links TRBV5-1 to TRBJ2-2; 8 nucleotides align to TRBD2. The CDR3 is 15 residues long. V lost 0 bases and J lost 5; bases outside the gene matches: 3. CDR1 and CDR2 (germline): SGHRS, YFSETQ. The CDR3 protein is CASSLGSGRTGELFF. Written as DNA, the CDR3 is TGCGCCAGCAGCTTGGGAAGCGGGAGAACCGGGGAGCTGTTTTTT.

This chain links TRBV18 with TRBJ1-4; TRBD1 is a possible D gene (6 bases). The CDR3 extends over 16 amino acids. Trimming cost V 1 base and J 7 bases, with 16 bases left between them. Germline CDR1 and CDR2: KGHSH and LQKENI. CDR3 nucleotide sequence: TGTGCCAGCTCACCACGAGGGACAAACTTTGGTGAAAAACTGTTTTTT. It codes for CASSPRGTNFGEKLFF.

In this sample, this clonotype turned up a few times. The chain joins TRBV15 to TRBJ2-5, with TRBD1 matching 7 bases. Trimming cost V 3 bases and J 5 bases; bases outside gene matches: 6. The CDR3 totals 14 residues. CDR1 and CDR2 (germline): LNHNV, YYDKDF (reference sequence). DNA for the CDR3: TGTGCCACCAGCAGGAACAGGGGTTGGGAGACCCAGTACTTC. It yields the protein CATSRNRGWETQYF.

This clonotype was seen a few times. This rearrangement joins TRBV4-1 to TRBJ1-4; no firm D call. Per germline, CDR1 MGHRA and CDR2 YSYEKL. V lost 4 bases and J 8 bases, leaving 17 bases between the germline ends. The CDR3 runs 15 residues. CDR3 in amino acids: CASSLSSSAREKLFF. The CDR3 region has the DNA TGCGCCAGCAGCCTAAGTTCTTCGGCCCGAGAAAAACTGTTTTTT.

The V and J genes are TRBV12-3 or TRBV12-4 and TRBJ1-2; a weak D match, TRBD1 (5 bases). The CDR3 is made up of 14 amino acids. V was pared by 5 bases and J by 1 base, with 11 bases between. CDR3 in amino acids: CASSPTALNYGYTF. The CDR3, as DNA: TGTGCCAGCAGTCCGACAGCCCTTAACTATGGCTACACCTTC.

This clonotype was recorded a few times. This rearrangement joins TRBV12-3 or TRBV12-4 to TRBJ2-3, with 9 positions matching TRBD1. This CDR3 has 15 residues. J lost 5 bases, V lost 1 base, and 4 bases had no gene match. CDR3 coding DNA: TGTGCCAGCAGTTTAGTACAGGGGGCCGGAGATACGCAGTATTTT. Translating it yields CASSLVQGAGDTQYF.

For this clonotype: This clone may be a read error of a much larger clone one base away. The chain joins TRBV7-2 to TRBJ2-3; TRBD2 matches at 7 bases. V dropped 4 bases and J dropped 2; count of bases not matched to a gene: 3. Per the germline V gene, CDR1 is SGHTA and CDR2 is FQGNSA. CDR3 length equals 14 residues. The DNA of the CDR3 is TGTGCCAGCAGCTCCGGGACTAACACAGATACGCAGTATTTT. This translates into CASSSGTNTDTQYF.

The rearrangement links TRBV11-2 to TRBJ1-2; 8 bases map to TRBD1. Germline V gene lookup returns CDR1 SGHAT and CDR2 FQNNGV. V was pared by 1 base and J by 8 bases, with 6 bases of the junction left unmatched. CDR3 length: 14 amino acids. The CDR3 here is CASSLGDRTSGYTF. The DNA of the CDR3 is TGTGCCAGCAGCTTAGGGGACAGGACGTCGGGCTACACCTTC.

The sample holds a few counts of this clonotype. J is TRBJ1-1 and V is TRBV15; D is unclear. The V end was cut by 5 bases, the J end by 1 base, with 8 bases between. The germline gives CDR1 LNHNV, CDR2 YYDKDF (reference sequence). The CDR3 sequence is 13 residues long. This CDR3 is CATSEDANTEAFF. CDR3 DNA sequence: TGTGCCACCAGCGAGGACGCGAACACTGAAGCTTTCTTT.

This clonotype came up a few times. The chain couples TRBV11-2 to TRBJ2-1; TRBD2 matches 7 bases. Germline-derived CDR1 and CDR2 are SGHAT and FQNNGV. The CDR3 is 16 residues long. Unmatched junction bases numbered 10, after V lost 1 base and J lost 7 bases. CDR3 sequence: CASSLVLAGVANEQFF. CDR3 coding DNA: TGTGCCAGCAGCTTAGTTTTGGCGGGAGTAGCGAATGAGCAGTTCTTC.

The chain combines TRBV10-3 with TRBJ2-1, with D possibly being TRBD1 (6 bases). The CDR3 is 14 residues long. Per germline, CDR1 ENHRY and CDR2 SYGVKD. V was pared by 7 bases and J by 0 bases, with 10 bases between. CDR3 nucleotides: TGTGCCATCAAAACGGACAGCTCCTACAATGAGCAGTTCTTC. This translates into CAIKTDSSYNEQFF.

This clonotype was observed a few times. The chain carries TRBV7-9 and TRBJ2-5; a possible D gene is TRBD2 (5 bases). Trimming removed 5 bases from V and 4 bases from J, with 17 bases in between. The germline CDR1 and CDR2 sequences are SEHNR and FQNEAQ (reference sequence). This CDR3 has 15 residues. The CDR3, as DNA: TGTGCCAGCAGCGTGTTGGGCGGAAGCGGAGAGACCCAGTACTTC. Protein sequence: CASSVLGGSGETQYF.

This clonotype has only a few counts. The genes are TRBV2 and TRBJ1-6; D call uncertain. V lost 7 bases, J lost 9 bases, and 10 bases lay in between. Germline CDR1 SNHLY, CDR2 FYNNEI. The CDR3 contains 12 residues. CDR3 nucleotides: TGTGCCAGCAAACGATCAGGTTCACCCCTCCACTTT. It translates to CASKRSGSPLHF.